A single sample gave rise to the 27 T cell receptor beta chains below, sequenced in a study of blood T cells in healthy people across ages. A J-beta primer mix and a sample-barcoded 5' primer were used in a second PCR of roughly 7 to 12 cycles. From the 5' RACE reads, TCRdb called clonotypes with MiXCR, one entry per CDR3 protein. The sample has some 640,000 distinct CDR3 sequences, over 45% seen once; the top ten hold roughly 31%. Source material: blood. Every receptor here comes from a woman between 55 and 75 years old in good health.

This clonotype was seen more than once but under ten times. The V and J genes are TRBV25-1 and TRBJ2-5; the D gene is possibly TRBD2 (5 bases). This CDR3 is 13 amino acids long. The V gene lost 9 bases and the J gene lost 2 bases, with 13 bases spanning the gap. The germline gives CDR1 MGHDK, CDR2 SYGVNS. This CDR3 reads CASNLRGQETQYF. CDR3 coding DNA: TGTGCCAGTAACCTCCGGGGACAAGAGACCCAGTACTTC.

This chain links TRBV7-2 with TRBJ1-2; 8 bases line up with TRBD1. J lost 3 bases, V lost 1 base, and 10 bases had no gene match. The CDR3 runs 17 residues. Germline loops: CDR1 SGHTA, CDR2 FQGNSA. In DNA form, the CDR3 reads TGTGCCAGCAGCTTAGACAGGGGGGGAGTTCTGGACTATGGCTACACCTTC. Translated: CASSLDRGGVLDYGYTF.

The chain has TRBV24-1 and TRBJ2-3; D is possibly TRBD1 (6 bases). CDR3 length: 15 amino acids. Germline V gene lookup returns CDR1 KGHDR and CDR2 SFDVKD. Trimming took off 1 base at V and 2 bases at J, with 9 bases between the two ends. The DNA of the CDR3 is TGTGCCACCAGTGATTTAAGACAGGACACAGATACGCAGTATTTT. Translation gives CATSDLRQDTDTQYF.

Points on this clonotype: Germline and junction disagree at one end, which may indicate a read error. The chain employs TRBV5-1 and TRBJ1-4; the match to TRBD1 covers 7 bases. The CDR3 extends over 17 amino acids. In germline, CDR1 is SGHRS, CDR2 YFSETQ. In DNA, the CDR3 is TGCGCCGGCAGGGGCTTTGACAGGGATGCAACTAATGAAAAACTGTTTTTT. This encodes CAGRGFDRDATNEKLFF.

In this sample, this clonotype turned up many times. The gene calls are TRBV30 and TRBJ2-7, with unresolved D. Per the germline V gene, CDR1 is GTSNPN and CDR2 is SVGIG (reference sequence). The CDR3 covers 10 residues. Trimming removed 0 bases from V and 5 bases from J, with 2 bases in between. The CDR3 region is CAWSVHEQYF. In DNA form, the CDR3 reads TGTGCCTGGAGTGTACACGAGCAGTACTTC.

The chain employs TRBV15 and TRBJ2-1; 9 bases map to TRBD1. The CDR3 is 13 residues long. The germline V gene encodes CDR1 LNHNV and CDR2 YYDKDF (reference sequence). V lost 3 bases to trimming and J lost 8 bases; unmatched junction nucleotides: 2. CDR3 sequence (DNA): TGTGCCACCAGCAGGAGACAGGGGGATGAGCAGTTCTTC. Its protein is CATSRRQGDEQFF.

The rearrangement links TRBV5-1 to TRBJ2-5; 7 nucleotides match TRBD1. Trimming took 7 bases from V and 4 from J; bases not matched to a gene: 13. Germline V gene sequence: CDR1 SGHRS, CDR2 YFSETQ. The CDR3 covers 15 residues. Written as DNA, the CDR3 is TGCGCCAGCGCTTCAGCCGGATCAGGGGGAGAGACCCAGTACTTC. Its translation: CASASAGSGGETQYF.

This clonotype has at least ten counts. V usage is TRBV5-6 and J usage is TRBJ1-2, with TRBD1 as a possible D gene (5 bases). The V and J ends lost 0 bases and 2 bases respectively, with 11 bases between them. This CDR3 spans 15 amino acids. Germline V lookup: CDR1 SGHDT, CDR2 YYEEEE. The CDR3 DNA sequence: TGTGCCAGCAGCTTGGTCGGGGGTTCGAACTATGGCTACACCTTC. It encodes CASSLVGGSNYGYTF.

V gene TRBV20-1 combines with J gene TRBJ2-3; the match to TRBD2 covers 14 bases. Germline V gene sequence: CDR1 DFQATT, CDR2 SNEGSKA (reference sequence). V shed 6 bases, J shed 5 bases, and the junction held 13 bases outside the gene matches. The CDR3 runs 17 residues. The chain's CDR3 is CSARSPGTSGSLDTQYF. The CDR3 nucleotides read TGCAGTGCGAGGAGCCCCGGGACTAGCGGGAGTCTAGATACGCAGTATTTT.

A few counts support this clonotype. The gene calls are TRBV6-6 and TRBJ1-2; D remains ambiguous. With 0 bases removed from V and 8 bases from J, the gap between germline ends came to 10 bases. CDR3 length: 13 amino acids. CDR1 and CDR2 from the germline V gene are MNHNY and SVGAGI (reference sequence). The CDR3 here is CASSYSPWNGYTF. Here the CDR3 DNA reads TGTGCCAGCAGTTACTCCCCGTGGAACGGCTACACCTTC.

The chain recombines TRBV6-2 or TRBV6-3 with TRBJ1-1; D remains ambiguous. The CDR3 sequence is 16 residues long. Trimming removed 3 bases from V and 4 bases from J, with 18 bases in between. Looked up from germline, CDR1 is MNHEY and CDR2 is SVGEGT. CDR3 sequence reads: CASSYYSAGLSTEAFF. CDR3 nucleotide sequence: TGTGCCAGCAGTTATTACTCGGCGGGCCTCTCCACTGAAGCTTTCTTT.

The J gene is TRBJ2-7, the V gene TRBV28; D might be TRBD1 (5 bases). The CDR3 covers 14 residues. CDR1 is MDHEN and CDR2 is SYDVKM in the germline V gene. V lost 3 bases, J lost 2 bases, and 11 bases lay in between. The CDR3 spells CASSLQGPTYEQYF. For the CDR3, the DNA is TGTGCCAGCAGTTTGCAGGGCCCTACCTACGAGCAGTACTTC.

With regard to this clonotype: One end of the junction varies from germline; a read error may be responsible. The CDR3 is CGARDRIRSGRADEQFF. CDR3 bases: TGCGGTGCTAGAGATAGGATTAGGAGCGGGAGGGCAGATGAGCAGTTCTTC. The V call is TRBV20-1, the J call TRBJ2-1, with 10 bases identical to TRBD2. The CDR3 runs 17 residues. Germline CDR1 DFQATT, CDR2 SNEGSKA (reference sequence).

The rearrangement joins TRBV20-1 to TRBJ2-1, with TRBD2 as a possible D gene (5 bases). The CDR3 sequence is 14 residues long. The V gene lost 3 bases and the J gene lost 6 bases, with 15 bases spanning the gap. From germline, CDR1 is DFQATT and CDR2 SNEGSKA (reference sequence). CDR3 protein: CSARAGLNINEQFF. The CDR3 DNA follows: TGCAGTGCTAGGGCCGGACTTAATATCAATGAGCAGTTCTTC.

The V and J genes are TRBV7-9 and TRBJ2-5; D call uncertain. V gave up 5 bases and J gave up 11 bases, with 21 bases separating them. The CDR3 has 14 amino acids. Germline assignment: CDR1 SEHNR and CDR2 FQNEAQ (reference sequence). The CDR3 loop is CASSDLSTVPEQYF. The CDR3 DNA reads as TGTGCCAGCAGCGACCTTTCTACCGTTCCTGAGCAGTACTTC.

The chain is built from TRBV20-1 and TRBJ2-1; D is perhaps TRBD2 (5 bases). CDR3 size: 13 residues. Germline V CDR1 and CDR2: DFQATT, SNEGSKA (reference sequence). V lost 2 bases to trimming and J lost 8 bases, with 13 bases between them. The CDR3 coding sequence is TGCAGTGCTAGACGGCGGGTTAGCTATGAGCAGTTCTTC. It is translated as CSARRRVSYEQFF.

The V gene is TRBV20-1, the J gene TRBJ2-5, with 7 nucleotides matching TRBD2. The CDR3 consists of 12 residues. V shed 3 bases, J shed 5 bases, and the junction held 3 bases outside the gene matches. Germline values: CDR1 DFQATT, CDR2 SNEGSKA (reference sequence). The CDR3 reads CSARGRAETQYF. Here the CDR3 DNA reads TGCAGTGCTAGGGGGAGGGCTGAGACCCAGTACTTC.

The rearrangement joins TRBV6-2 or TRBV6-3 to TRBJ2-7; 10 nucleotides agree with TRBD1. J gave up 3 bases and V 2 bases, and 7 bases lay outside the gene matches. The germline gives CDR1 MNHEY, CDR2 SVGEGT. This CDR3 has 16 amino acids. The chain's CDR3 is CASSYTRTGGVYEQYF. In DNA, the CDR3 is TGTGCCAGCAGTTACACAAGGACAGGGGGTGTCTACGAGCAGTACTTC.

This rearrangement joins TRBV7-2 to TRBJ2-5; 7 positions agree with TRBD1. The CDR3 is made up of 16 amino acids. The V gene's germline CDR1 is SGHTA and CDR2 FQGNSA. V lost 6 bases to trimming and J lost 0 bases; unmatched junction nucleotides: 10. The CDR3 spells CASSIKDRLYQETQYF. CDR3 DNA: TGTGCCAGCAGTATCAAGGACAGGCTGTACCAAGAGACCCAGTACTTC.

Note on this clonotype: Sequence at one end of the junction differs from germline and may be a read error. The rearrangement links TRBV3-1 to TRBJ2-7; no definite D call. The length of the CDR3 is 13 residues. CDR1 and CDR2 (germline): LGHDT, YNNKEL (reference sequence). The CDR3: CTSSQYRTYEQYF. CDR3 nucleotides: TGTACCAGCAGCCAATACCGCACCTACGAGCAGTACTTC.

The J gene is TRBJ2-1, the V gene TRBV20-1; 13 bases align to TRBD2. V gave up 6 bases and J gave up 6 bases; unmatched junction bases: 5. The CDR3 is 14 residues long. Germline V gene data show CDR1 as DFQATT and CDR2 as SNEGSKA (reference sequence). For the CDR3, the DNA is TGCAGTGCCCTATGGACTAGCGGGAGCAATGAGCAGTTCTTC. The encoded protein is CSALWTSGSNEQFF.

This clonotype was picked up one time. The chain has TRBV11-3 and TRBJ2-1, with 16 bases fitting TRBD2. The V gene end was trimmed by 4 bases and the J gene end by 5 bases; junction bases not matched to a gene: 8. This CDR3 is 18 amino acids long. The germline V gene encodes CDR1 SGHNT and CDR2 YENEEA. The CDR3 DNA sequence: TGTGCCAGCAGCTCGATCGGGACTAGCGGGAGGGCGAACAATGAGCAGTTCTTC. Its translation: CASSSIGTSGRANNEQFF.

J is TRBJ2-7 and V is TRBV7-2, with TRBD2 as a possible D gene (5 bases). Trimming removed 8 bases from V and 5 bases from J, with 16 bases in between. The CDR3 totals 13 residues. Germline V CDR1 and CDR2: SGHTA, FQGNSA. The CDR3 reads CASVIATGNEQYF. The CDR3 coding sequence is TGTGCCAGCGTAATAGCGACCGGGAACGAGCAGTACTTC.

In this sample, this clonotype turned up many times. V and J are TRBV7-2 and TRBJ2-7, with 12 nucleotides matching TRBD2. Germline CDR1 SGHTA, CDR2 FQGNSA. The CDR3 extends over 14 amino acids. V lost 6 bases, J lost 7 bases, and 7 bases stayed unmatched. The CDR3 nucleotides read TGTGCCAGCAGGTCTGGACTAGCGGGATTAGAGCAGTACTTC. Its protein product is CASRSGLAGLEQYF. Full variable domain (rest looked up from reference TRBV7-2 and TRBJ2-7): GAGVSQSPSNKVTEKGKDVELRCDPISGHTALYWYRQSLGQGLEFLIYFQGNSAPDKSGLPSDRFSAERTGGSVSTLTIQRTQQEDSAVYLCASRSGLAGLEQYFGPGTRLTVT.

Only a few counts were recorded for this clonotype. The chain has TRBV5-1 and TRBJ2-5; 8 bases align to TRBD2. The CDR3 has 15 residues. V dropped 3 bases and J dropped 2; count of bases not matched to a gene: 6. Per germline, CDR1 SGHRS and CDR2 YFSETQ. The CDR3 sequence is CASSSGGTKQETQYF. The DNA of the CDR3 is TGCGCCAGCAGCTCGGGGGGGACTAAGCAAGAGACCCAGTACTTC.

The gene calls are TRBV20-1 and TRBJ2-5; the match to TRBD1 covers 7 bases. The J call may be wrong; the DNA end is better matched by TRBJ2-7. This CDR3 spans 14 amino acids. Germline lookup yields CDR1 DFQATT and CDR2 SNEGSKA (reference sequence). The CDR3 loop is CSARKDRPIYEQYF. The CDR3 coding sequence is TGCAGTGCTAGAAAGGACAGGCCAATCTACGAGCAGTACTTC.

Only a few counts were recorded for this clonotype. The chain combines TRBV5-1 with TRBJ2-3; 7 bases agree with TRBD2. V dropped 9 bases and J dropped 4; count of bases not matched to a gene: 11. Germline CDR1 SGHRS, CDR2 YFSETQ. The CDR3 is made up of 14 amino acids. CDR3 protein: CATRWTSAADTQYF. The CDR3 nucleotides are TGCGCCACACGCTGGACTAGTGCCGCAGATACGCAGTATTTT.